The 2 T cell receptor beta chains below all came from one sample that was sequenced in a study of post-analysis software for immune sequencing data. Prepared TCR beta cDNA libraries contained unique molecular identifiers. TCRdb reanalysed the PCR reads using MiXCR and keeps one entry per CDR3 protein. In the table there are about 430,000 distinct CDR3 sequences, 39% of which are singletons. Antigens of these TCRs are unknown. Study outcomes and limitations: Several TRBV segments were more frequent in patients than controls; TRBV5-6, TRBV5-1 and TRBV20-1 belonged to this group.

The material sequenced was blood. These TCRs come from a girl aged 2 to 9 with multiple sclerosis.

The V and J genes are TRBV29-1 and TRBJ2-7, with D possibly TRBD1 on 5 matching bases. Trimming took off 7 bases at V and 1 base at J, with 17 bases between the two ends. CDR1 SQVTM and CDR2 ANQGSEA come from the germline V gene. The CDR3 sequence is 14 residues long. CDR3 DNA: TGCAGCGCCCTACCCGGACACCTATCCTACGAGCAGTACTTC. As protein: CSALPGHLSYEQYF.

In this sample, this clonotype turned up a few times. The germline gene is not matched at one end of the junction; a read error may be the cause. The V gene is TRBV5-1, the J gene TRBJ2-1; tentative D call: TRBD1 (6 bases). The CDR3 runs 15 residues. Germline lookup yields CDR1 SGHRS and CDR2 YFSETQ. As DNA, the CDR3 is TGTGCCAGCAGCCCTGGACAGAGCTCCTACAATGAGCAGTTCTTC. This gives the protein CASSPGQSSYNEQFF.